These T cell receptor beta chains were read from a single sample in a study of T cells after yellow fever vaccination. From the 5' RACE reads, TCRdb called clonotypes with MiXCR, one entry per CDR3 protein. The table has 250,000 to 300,000 distinct CDR3 sequences, about 5% seen once; the top ten hold approximately 3.5%. The sequenced sample was CD4+ T cells sorted from PBMCs, obtained on the day of the yellow fever booster vaccination. Source of these receptors: a man younger than 30 who received the YFV17D yellow fever vaccine. The CDR3 runs from the conserved cysteine through the conserved F or W. The D gene is left open where the match is weak. The listing skips clone size in some rows; elsewhere it reads once, few, many or a size class.

>few|TRBD1|TRBJ1-1|TRBV27|15
TGTGCCAGCAGTTCTCGCAGGGGGGATAACACTGAAGCTTTCTTT
CASSSRRGDNTEAFF
>-|-|TRBJ1-4|TRBV5-8|14
TGTGCCAGCAGCTTCGTCTCGATCGATGAAAAACTGTTTTTT
CASSFVSIDEKLFF
>few|-|TRBJ1-1|TRBV3-1|14
TGTGCCAGCAGCCCTGCCCGACCGAACACTGAAGCTTTCTTT
CASSPARPNTEAFF
>few|-|TRBJ1-1|TRBV27|14
TGTGCCAGCAGTTTAGAGGGCCAGAACACTGAAGCTTTCTTT
CASSLEGQNTEAFF
>-|TRBD1|TRBJ1-2|TRBV28|13
TGTGCCAGCAGGCCGGGACAGACCTATGGCTACACCTTC
CASRPGQTYGYTF
>-|-|TRBJ2-7|TRBV14|13
TGTGCCAGCAGCCGGGGACACTTCTACGAGCAGTACTTC
CASSRGHFYEQYF
>few|TRBD2|TRBJ2-3|TRBV28|14
TGTGCCAGCAGTTTATTGGAGCGGGGCGGGGCGCAGTATTTT
CASSLLERGGAQYF
>many|TRBD1|TRBJ2-3|TRBV27|18
TGTGCCAGCAGTTTCTACCGCTCGACAGGGGCATACACAGATACGCAGTATTTT
CASSFYRSTGAYTDTQYF
>-|-|TRBJ2-3|TRBV4-3|13
TGCGCCAGCAGCCATGAACGGGGAGATACGCAGTATTTT
CASSHERGDTQYF
>-|-|TRBJ1-1|TRBV4-3|17
TGCGCCAGCAGCCAAGAACCGGGCCCCTATCAGGTAGGGGTAGCTTTCTTT
CASSQEPGPYQVGVAFF
>many|TRBD1|TRBJ2-7|TRBV4-1|14
TGCGCCAGCAGCCAATCGGGACAGGGGTACGAGCAGTACTTC
CASSQSGQGYEQYF
>-|-|TRBJ2-3|TRBV3-1|15
TGTGCCAGCAGCCAAGCAGTCAGCGGCACAGATACGCAGTATTTT
CASSQAVSGTDTQYF
>few|-|TRBJ1-1|TRBV12-3/TRBV12-4|13
TGTGCCAGCAGTTTAGCTAGACAGGCCGAAGCTTTCTTT
CASSLARQAEAFF
>few|-|TRBJ2-3|TRBV20-1|11
TGCAGTGCTAGAGTTCGAGGCAGACTGTATTTT
CSARVRGRLYF
>many|-|TRBJ2-5|TRBV2|12
TGTGCCAGCAAACAGGACCAAGAGACCCAGTACTTC
CASKQDQETQYF
>many|-|TRBJ2-1|TRBV7-2|14
TGTGCCAGCAGCTTGGGGGTTGGAAGAAATGAGCAGTTCTTC
CASSLGVGRNEQFF
>few|TRBD1|TRBJ2-7|TRBV4-1|15
TGCGCCAGCAGCCGGGGGACAGGGATCTTTTACGAGCAGTACTTC
CASSRGTGIFYEQYF
>few|-|TRBJ1-1|TRBV7-9|12
TGTGCCAGCAGCTCTGGACATCGAAAGGCTTTCTTT
CASSSGHRKAFF
>-|-|TRBJ2-1|TRBV19|14
TGTGCCAGTAGTTCATGGGCCGTAATAAATGAGCAGTTCTTC
CASSSWAVINEQFF
>many|-|TRBJ2-3|TRBV6-6|14
TGTGCCAGCAGTCGTGGGGAGAGCACAGATACGCAGTATTTT
CASSRGESTDTQYF
>-|-|TRBJ1-1|TRBV7-9|17
TGTGCCAGCAGACAGAGACTACAGGGAGTGGGGAACACTGAAGCTTTCTTT
CASRQRLQGVGNTEAFF